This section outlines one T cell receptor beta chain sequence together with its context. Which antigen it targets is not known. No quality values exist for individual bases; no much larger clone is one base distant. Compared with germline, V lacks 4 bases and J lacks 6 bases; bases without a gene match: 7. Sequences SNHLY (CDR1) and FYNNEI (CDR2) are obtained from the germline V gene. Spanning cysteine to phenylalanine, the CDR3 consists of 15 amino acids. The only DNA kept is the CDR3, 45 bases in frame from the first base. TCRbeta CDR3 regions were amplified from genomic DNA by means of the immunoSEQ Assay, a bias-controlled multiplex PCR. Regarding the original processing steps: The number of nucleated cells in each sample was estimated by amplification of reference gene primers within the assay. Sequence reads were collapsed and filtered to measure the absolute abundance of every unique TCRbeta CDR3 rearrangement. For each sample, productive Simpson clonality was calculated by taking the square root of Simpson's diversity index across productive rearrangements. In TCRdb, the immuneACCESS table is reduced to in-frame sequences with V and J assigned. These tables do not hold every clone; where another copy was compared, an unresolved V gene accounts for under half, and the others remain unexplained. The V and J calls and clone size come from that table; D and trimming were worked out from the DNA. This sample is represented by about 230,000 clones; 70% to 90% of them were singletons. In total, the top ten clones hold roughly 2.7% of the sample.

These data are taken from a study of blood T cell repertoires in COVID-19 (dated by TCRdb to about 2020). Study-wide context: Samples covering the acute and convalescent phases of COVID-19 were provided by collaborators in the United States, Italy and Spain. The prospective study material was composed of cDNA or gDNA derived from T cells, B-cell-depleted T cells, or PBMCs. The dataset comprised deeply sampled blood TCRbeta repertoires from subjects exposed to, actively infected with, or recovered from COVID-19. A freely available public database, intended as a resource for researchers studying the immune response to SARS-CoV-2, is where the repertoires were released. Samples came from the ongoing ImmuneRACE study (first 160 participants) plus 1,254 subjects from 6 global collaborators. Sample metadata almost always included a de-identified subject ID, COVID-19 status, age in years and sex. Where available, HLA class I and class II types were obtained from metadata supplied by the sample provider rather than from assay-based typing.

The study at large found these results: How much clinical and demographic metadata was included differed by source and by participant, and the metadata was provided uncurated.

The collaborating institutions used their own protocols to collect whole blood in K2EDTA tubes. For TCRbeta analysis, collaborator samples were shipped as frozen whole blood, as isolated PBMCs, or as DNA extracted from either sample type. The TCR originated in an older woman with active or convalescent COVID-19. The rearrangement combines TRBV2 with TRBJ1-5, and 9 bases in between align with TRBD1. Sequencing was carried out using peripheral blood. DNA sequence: TGTGCCAGCAGTGTTGAACAGGGGGCAGGTCAGCCCCAGCATTTT. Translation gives CASSVEQGAGQPQHF.